The next 27 T cell receptor beta chains were all read from a single sample in a study of blood T cell repertoires in COVID-19. Assay used: immunoSEQ multiplex PCR; TCRdb lists only in-frame clones, some missing. Of about 180,000 clones listed, 80% were seen once; the top ten hold approximately 15%. Material: PBMCs or T cells enriched from blood (not recorded which). The receptors were gathered from a man aged 55-75 years who had been exposed to COVID-19.

This rearrangement joins TRBV19 to TRBJ2-3; TRBD2 agrees at 10 bases. Germline V gives CDR1 LNHDA, CDR2 SQIVND (reference sequence). The CDR3 has 15 residues. With 4 bases clipped from V and 3 bases from J, the junction kept 4 bases outside the gene matches. The CDR3 DNA reads TGTGCCAGTAGTACTAGCGGGAGCCCAACAGATACGCAGTATTTT. This encodes CASSTSGSPTDTQYF. The complete variable domain, with remaining parts taken from reference TRBV19 and TRBJ2-3, reads DGGITQSPKYLFRKEGQNVTLSCEQNLNHDAMYWYRQDPGQGLRLIYYSQIVNDFQKGDIAEGYSVSREKKESFPLTVTSAQKNPTAFYLCASSTSGSPTDTQYFGPGTRLTVL.

The V and J genes are TRBV6-5 and TRBJ2-2; 7 bases align to TRBD1. This CDR3 region has 16 residues. In germline, CDR1 is MNHEY, CDR2 SVGAGI. V lost 2 bases to trimming and J lost 5 bases; unmatched junction nucleotides: 8. The CDR3 reads CASSYSPTGSTGELFF. The DNA for the CDR3 is TGTGCCAGCAGTTACAGTCCGACAGGGTCGACCGGGGAGCTGTTTTTT.

This clone occurred many times. The chain recombines TRBV5-1 with TRBJ2-7; 8 bases match TRBD1. V lost 4 bases, J lost 3 bases, and 21 bases stayed unmatched. CDR1 and CDR2 from the germline V gene are SGHRS and YFSETQ. The CDR3 consists of 19 residues. Written as DNA, the CDR3 is TGCGCCAGCAGCCCATGGGGCAGCGGCCACGGACAGGGAGACTACGAGCAGTACTTC. Encoded protein: CASSPWGSGHGQGDYEQYF.

This chain joins TRBV5-1 and TRBJ1-6; D is undetermined. Germline V lookup: CDR1 SGHRS, CDR2 YFSETQ. This CDR3 has 14 amino acids. The V and J ends lost 7 bases and 9 bases respectively, with 17 bases between them. CDR3 in DNA: TGCGCCAGCCTTCCAGCTCCTGAGGGTTCACCCCTCCACTTT. Its translation: CASLPAPEGSPLHF.

V is TRBV12-3 or TRBV12-4 and J is TRBJ1-2, with D possibly matching TRBD1 (5 bases). V lost 7 bases, J lost 1 base, and 10 bases lay in between. The CDR3 extends over 13 amino acids. DNA for the CDR3: TGTGCCAGCACCAAGACAGTTAACTATGGCTACACCTTC. Its protein is CASTKTVNYGYTF.

This clone came up a few times. The rearrangement uses TRBV2 and TRBJ1-2; 10 bases line up with TRBD1. J lost 6 bases, V lost 5 bases, and 6 bases had no gene match. This CDR3 region has 14 residues. Germline CDR1 and CDR2: SNHLY and FYNNEI. The CDR3 coding sequence is TGTGCCAGCAGTAAGACAGGGGGCCGGAATGGCTACACCTTC. Its translation: CASSKTGGRNGYTF.

This clone came up a few times. In DNA form, the CDR3 reads TGTGCCAGCAGCTCCAGCGGGGGGGCGACTGGCTACACCTTC. Its translation is CASSSSGGATGYTF. The chain combines TRBV9 with TRBJ1-2, with D tentatively TRBD1 (6 bases). CDR3 length: 14 residues. V was cut by 4 bases and J by 7 bases, with 17 bases left in between. Germline lookup yields CDR1 SGDLS and CDR2 YYNGEE.

This clone was seen just once. The chain is built from TRBV18 and TRBJ1-1; D perhaps matches TRBD1 (5 bases). The CDR3 is made up of 16 amino acids. The germline V and J ends were trimmed by 0 bases and 0 bases, with 11 bases remaining between them. Germline V gene sequence: CDR1 KGHSH, CDR2 LQKENI. The CDR3 region has the DNA TGTGCCAGCTCACCACCGACCGCAGGGATGAACACTGAAGCTTTCTTT. It yields the protein CASSPPTAGMNTEAFF.

This clone was seen only once. This chain's CDR3 is CASSIGASGVFSSYNEQFF. In DNA form, the CDR3 reads TGTGCCAGTAGTATAGGGGCTAGCGGGGTCTTCAGCTCCTACAATGAGCAGTTCTTC. The genes are TRBV19 and TRBJ2-1, with 9 nucleotides matching TRBD2. The germline gives CDR1 LNHDA, CDR2 SQIVND (reference sequence). After removal of 1 base from V and 0 bases from J, the junction contained 10 bases not matched to a gene. The CDR3 is 19 residues long.

The rearrangement uses TRBV28 and TRBJ1-5; D possibly corresponds to TRBD1 (6 bases). The CDR3 contains 18 residues. The germline V gene has CDR1 MDHEN and CDR2 SYDVKM. V was cut by 6 bases and J by 1 base, with 22 bases left in between. CDR3 in DNA: TGTGCCAGCAGCTTACTCTTGGGGGGGCGAGGAAGCAATCAGCCCCAGCATTTT. Its protein is CASSLLLGGRGSNQPQHF.

The CDR3 is CASSLLSGGYTF. CDR3 nucleotide sequence: TGTGCCAGCAGTTTATTGAGCGGAGGCTACACCTTC. J is TRBJ1-2 and V is TRBV28, with unresolved D. Germline CDR1 and CDR2: MDHEN and SYDVKM. The CDR3 extends over 12 amino acids. V lost 1 base and J lost 8, with 8 bases in between.

The chain links TRBV7-6 to TRBJ2-2, with 7 bases lining up with TRBD1. Trimming at V came to 8 bases and at J to 4 bases, leaving 4 bases not matched to a gene. The CDR3 runs to 13 residues. CDR1 is SGHVS, CDR2 FNYEAQ, per germline. CDR3 in amino acids: CASQTGATGELFF. The CDR3 DNA reads as TGTGCCAGCCAAACAGGGGCCACCGGGGAGCTGTTTTTT.

V usage is TRBV7-6 and J usage is TRBJ2-2; 7 bases line up with TRBD1. The CDR3 consists of 16 residues. From germline, CDR1 is SGHVS and CDR2 FNYEAQ. The J segment lost 1 base and the V segment lost 2 bases, leaving 4 bases of the junction unmatched. CDR3 sequence (DNA): TGTGCCAGCAGCTTACGGACAGGCCTGAACACCGGGGAGCTGTTTTTT. Its protein is CASSLRTGLNTGELFF.

V and J are TRBV19 and TRBJ1-3, with D possibly TRBD1 on 6 matching bases. Trimming shortened V by 3 bases and J by 3 bases, and 12 bases separated the two germline ends. Germline assignment: CDR1 LNHDA and CDR2 SQIVND (reference sequence). The CDR3 covers 15 residues. Written as DNA, the CDR3 is TGTGCCAGTAGTATGGCGGGGGCAGGTGGAAACACCATATATTTT. Translating gives CASSMAGAGGNTIYF. Looking up the rest from reference TRBV19 and TRBJ1-3 gives the full variable domain: DGGITQSPKYLFRKEGQNVTLSCEQNLNHDAMYWYRQDPGQGLRLIYYSQIVNDFQKGDIAEGYSVSREKKESFPLTVTSAQKNPTAFYLCASSMAGAGGNTIYFGEGSWLTVV.

The chain is built from TRBV5-4 and TRBJ2-5; 14 positions match TRBD2. The CDR3 has 16 residues. J lost 5 bases, V lost 4 bases, and 7 bases had no gene match. Looked up from germline, CDR1 is SGHNT and CDR2 is YYREEE (reference sequence). The CDR3 sequence: CASSPGLAGGTETQYF. CDR3 nucleotides: TGTGCCAGCAGCCCCGGACTAGCGGGAGGTACTGAGACCCAGTACTTC.

The genes are TRBV28 and TRBJ1-1, with a possible D match to TRBD1 (5 bases). Trimming took 8 bases from V and 5 from J, leaving 15 bases between them. There are 13 residues in the CDR3. Per the germline V gene, CDR1 is MDHEN and CDR2 is SYDVKM. Here the CDR3 DNA reads TGTGCCAGCCGTCGCGGGGGATGGACTGAAGCTTTCTTT. Translating gives CASRRGGWTEAFF. Combining the CDR3 with reference TRBV28 and TRBJ1-1 gives the whole variable domain DVKVTQSSRYLVKRTGEKVFLECVQDMDHENMFWYRQDPGLGLRLIYFSYDVKMKEKGDIPEGYSVSREKKERFSLILESASTNQTSMYLCASRRGGWTEAFFGQGTRLTVV.

This sequence joins TRBV29-1 and TRBJ1-1, with D tentatively TRBD1 (5 bases). The CDR3 loop spans 13 amino acids. With 3 bases removed from V and 6 bases from J, the gap between germline ends came to 14 bases. From germline, CDR1 is SQVTM and CDR2 ANQGSEA. The CDR3 loop reads CSVEGGLKAEAFF. Written as DNA, the CDR3 is TGCAGCGTTGAGGGGGGTCTCAAGGCTGAAGCTTTCTTT.

The chain joins TRBV6-6 to TRBJ2-1, with 8 bases that match TRBD2. Germline assignment: CDR1 MNHNY and CDR2 SVGAGI (reference sequence). The CDR3 is 16 residues long. V dropped 6 bases and J dropped 0; count of bases not matched to a gene: 7. CDR3 protein: CASSYTSGSSYNEQFF. CDR3 DNA sequence: TGTGCCAGCAGCTACACTAGCGGCAGCTCCTACAATGAGCAGTTCTTC.

The V and J genes are TRBV28 and TRBJ1-1; TRBD1 aligns across 9 bases. This CDR3 comprises 16 residues. Germline CDR1 is MDHEN and CDR2 is SYDVKM. V was pared by 4 bases and J by 4 bases, with 10 bases of the junction left unmatched. The CDR3 bases are TGTGCCAGCAGTTCGACCGGGACAGGGCGGCCCACTGAAGCTTTCTTT. Residues: CASSSTGTGRPTEAFF.

The chain combines TRBV27 with TRBJ1-6; 10 nucleotides agree with TRBD1. V dropped 6 bases and J dropped 8; count of bases not matched to a gene: 1. The CDR3 is 13 residues long. The germline CDR1 and CDR2 sequences are MNHEY and SMNVEV (reference sequence). CDR3 sequence (DNA): TGTGCCAGCAGCGGGACAGGGGATTCACCCCTCCACTTT. The encoded protein is CASSGTGDSPLHF.

The chain links TRBV28 to TRBJ2-7; TRBD2 matches 7 bases. This CDR3 region has 14 residues. CDR1 MDHEN and CDR2 SYDVKM come from the germline V gene. V gave up 7 bases and J gave up 2 bases; unmatched junction bases: 8. The CDR3 DNA follows: TGTGCCAGCATGGGGCTAGCGGCGACCTACGAGCAGTACTTC. Residues: CASMGLAATYEQYF.

Only one count was recorded for this clone. The chain uses TRBV19 and TRBJ1-2, with D perhaps matching TRBD1 (6 bases). Germline V lookup: CDR1 LNHDA, CDR2 SQIVND (reference sequence). The CDR3 is made up of 15 amino acids. Trimming shortened V by 7 bases and J by 0 bases, and 15 bases separated the two germline ends. The chain's CDR3 is CASTIRGGPNYGYTF. In DNA, the CDR3 is TGTGCCAGTACCATCCGCGGGGGGCCTAACTATGGCTACACCTTC.

CDR3 amino acids: CASSIPGFAYEQYF. CDR3 nucleotides: TGTGCCAGTAGTATACCGGGGTTCGCCTACGAGCAGTACTTC. The chain is built from TRBV19 and TRBJ2-7; D possibly corresponds to TRBD2 (5 bases). This CDR3 comprises 14 residues. Germline CDR1 reads LNHDA; CDR2 reads SQIVND (reference sequence). V gave up 2 bases and J gave up 2 bases, with 10 bases separating them.

This clone was seen a few times. The rearrangement joins TRBV5-1 to TRBJ1-2; 9 nucleotides line up with TRBD1. Germline values: CDR1 SGHRS, CDR2 YFSETQ. This CDR3 has 16 amino acids. Trimming removed 0 bases from V and 8 bases from J; junction bases left unmatched: 11. The CDR3 protein is CASSLGGATDRGGYTF. Here the CDR3 DNA reads TGCGCCAGCAGCTTGGGAGGGGCGACGGACAGGGGCGGCTACACCTTC.

The chain has TRBV2 and TRBJ1-5; D call uncertain. Germline V gene data show CDR1 as SNHLY and CDR2 as FYNNEI. This CDR3 region has 14 residues. V lost 6 bases to trimming and J lost 4 bases, with 13 bases between them. The CDR3 reads CASRGVRQNQPQHF. In DNA, the CDR3 is TGTGCCAGCAGGGGAGTGAGGCAGAATCAGCCCCAGCATTTT.

The chain joins TRBV6-6 to TRBJ2-1, with D perhaps matching TRBD2 (6 bases). The CDR3 has 15 residues. The ends were cut back, 6 bases at V and 7 bases at J, with 19 bases in the middle. Germline V gene lookup returns CDR1 MNHNY and CDR2 SVGAGI (reference sequence). The CDR3 loop is CASSPPGLPGNEQFF. The CDR3 DNA is TGTGCCAGCAGCCCACCGGGACTCCCCGGGAATGAGCAGTTCTTC.

This rearrangement joins TRBV18 to TRBJ1-1; D gene unclear. V was trimmed by 6 bases and J by 1 base, leaving 18 bases between them. Germline CDR1 reads KGHSH; CDR2 reads LQKENI. The CDR3 is 16 amino acids. CDR3 residues: CASSLDPSVRNTEAFF. The CDR3 DNA sequence: TGTGCCAGCTCTCTAGATCCGTCCGTACGGAACACTGAAGCTTTCTTT. The full variable domain, with the rest looked up from reference TRBV18 and TRBJ1-1, is NAGVMQNPRHLVRRRGQEARLRCSPMKGHSHVYWYRQLPEEGLKFMVYLQKENIIDESGMPKERFSAEFPKEGPSILRIQQVVRGDSAAYFCASSLDPSVRNTEAFFGQGTRLTVV.